Following are 26 T cell receptor beta chains from one sample sequenced in a study of T cell responses to AZD1222 COVID-19 vaccine. The data were produced by immunoSEQ multiplex PCR, yet TCRdb's version contains in-frame clones alone and is incomplete. The sample has more than 150,000 clones, approximately 91% seen once. The specimen comprised peripheral blood, sampled on day 0 of AZD1222 vaccination. These receptors came from an adult in good health.

This chain joins TRBV27 and TRBJ2-7, with D perhaps matching TRBD2 (6 bases). Germline CDR1 and CDR2: MNHEY and SMNVEV (reference sequence). The CDR3 contains 12 residues. Trimming left V 8 bases short and J 7 bases short, with 15 bases between. CDR3 in DNA: TGTGCCAGCTCCTCGGGCGGGATTGAGCAGTACTTC. Its translation: CASSSGGIEQYF.

V is TRBV10-1 and J is TRBJ2-3; TRBD2 aligns across 9 bases. The V gene's germline CDR1 is WNHNN and CDR2 SYGVQD (reference sequence). This CDR3 is 14 amino acids long. The ends lost 1 base at V and 9 bases at J; junction bases unmatched: 5. CDR3 in amino acids: CASSELAGVGTQYF. Written as DNA, the CDR3 is TGCGCCAGCAGTGAGTTAGCGGGAGTAGGCACGCAGTATTTT.

This rearrangement joins TRBV15 to TRBJ2-1; 12 nucleotides align to TRBD1. The CDR3 length is 19 residues. In germline, CDR1 is LNHNV, CDR2 YYDKDF (reference sequence). V dropped 1 base and J dropped 0; count of bases not matched to a gene: 7. The CDR3, as DNA: TGTGCCACCAGCAGAGCGGGACAGGGGGCGAGCGGCTCCTACAATGAGCAGTTCTTC. Its translation: CATSRAGQGASGSYNEQFF.

The chain employs TRBV24-1 and TRBJ2-2, with TRBD2 matching 7 bases. The V and J ends lost 6 bases and 5 bases, in that order; junction bases with no gene match: 8. Germline-derived CDR1 and CDR2 are KGHDR and SFDVKD. CDR3 length: 15 residues. The chain's CDR3 is CATSYGRPGTGELFF. CDR3 sequence (DNA): TGTGCCACCAGTTACGGGAGGCCCGGGACCGGGGAGCTGTTTTTT.

The chain links TRBV29-1 to TRBJ2-1; D gene ambiguous. V was pared by 4 bases and J by 4 bases, with 5 bases between. The V gene's germline CDR1 is SQVTM and CDR2 ANQGSEA. The CDR3 contains 11 residues. The CDR3 DNA follows: TGCAGCGTTGCTGGATACAATGAGCAGTTCTTC. It specifies CSVAGYNEQFF.

The chain recombines TRBV9 with TRBJ2-1, with 13 bases fitting TRBD2. Looked up from germline, CDR1 is SGDLS and CDR2 is YYNGEE. Trimming removed 3 bases from V and 6 bases from J; junction bases left unmatched: 3. The CDR3 totals 15 residues. This CDR3 reads CASSAWTSGSNEQFF. Written as DNA, the CDR3 is TGTGCCAGCAGCGCGTGGACTAGCGGGAGCAATGAGCAGTTCTTC.

This clone was picked up a small number of times. The chain combines TRBV18 with TRBJ2-7; D perhaps matches TRBD2 (5 bases). The CDR3 length is 17 residues. Trimming left V 6 bases short and J 0 bases short, with 21 bases between. CDR1 and CDR2 from the germline V gene are KGHSH and LQKENI. The CDR3 nucleotides read TGTGCCAGCTCGCGTCCCCCAGCGGAGATCCACTCCTACGAGCAGTACTTC. It is translated as CASSRPPAEIHSYEQYF.

The V and J genes are TRBV27 and TRBJ2-7; 7 positions agree with TRBD1. The V gene end was trimmed by 5 bases and the J gene end by 3 bases; junction bases not matched to a gene: 16. From germline, CDR1 is MNHEY and CDR2 SMNVEV (reference sequence). The CDR3 sequence is 17 residues long. CDR3 loop: CASSPRTGPWALYEQYF. CDR3 nucleotides: TGTGCCAGCAGTCCGAGGACAGGACCTTGGGCCCTCTACGAGCAGTACTTC.

The V call is TRBV7-9, the J call TRBJ2-3, with TRBD1 as a possible D gene (5 bases). Germline V gene lookup returns CDR1 SEHNR and CDR2 FQNEAQ (reference sequence). Trimming cost V 2 bases and J 3 bases, with 9 bases left between them. This CDR3 comprises 14 residues. The CDR3 region has the DNA TGTGCCAGCAGCTTAAGGGGCGAAACAGATACGCAGTATTTT. Translated, it gives CASSLRGETDTQYF. The full variable domain, in which reference TRBV7-9 and TRBJ2-3 provide the parts outside the CDR3, is DTGVSQNPRHKITKRGQNVTFRCDPISEHNRLYWYRQTLGQGPEFLTYFQNEAQLEKSRLLSDRFSAERPKGSFSTLEIQRTEQGDSAMYLCASSLRGETDTQYFGPGTRLTVL.

The chain joins TRBV18 to TRBJ1-1; tentatively, D is TRBD1 (6 bases). In germline, CDR1 is KGHSH, CDR2 LQKENI. Between the trimmed V and J ends, which lost 3 bases and 3 bases, there was a span of 17 bases. The CDR3 length is 16 residues. The CDR3 bases are TGTGCCAGCTCACCGACATCCAGGGGATCGGACACTGAAGCTTTCTTT. Residues: CASSPTSRGSDTEAFF.

The genes are TRBV2 and TRBJ1-4; TRBD1 might be the D (6 bases). Germline V gene sequence: CDR1 SNHLY, CDR2 FYNNEI. The CDR3 is 12 amino acids. V was trimmed by 7 bases and J by 8 bases, leaving 11 bases between them. The CDR3, as DNA: TGTGCCAGCACAGGAGACAGGGAAAAACTGTTTTTT. Protein product: CASTGDREKLFF.

The chain uses TRBV21-1 and TRBJ2-3; whether TRBD2, the table's D call, matches the DNA was not checked. TRBV21-1 is given as a pseudogene. The CDR3 has 18 residues. For the CDR3, the DNA is TGTGCCAGCAGCAAAGCCGTGCTAGCGCCTAATGGTACAGATACGCAGTATTTT. This codes for CASSKAVLAPNGTDTQYF.

The chain is built from TRBV18 and TRBJ2-3, with D possibly being TRBD1 (6 bases). Trimming left V 4 bases short and J 0 bases short, with 11 bases between. The V gene's germline CDR1 is KGHSH and CDR2 LQKENI. This CDR3 contains 15 residues. CDR3 amino acids: CASSLWTASTDTQYF. Written as DNA, the CDR3 is TGTGCCAGCTCACTTTGGACAGCTAGCACAGATACGCAGTATTTT.

The chain recombines TRBV9 with TRBJ2-1; 7 bases are a match to TRBD2. This CDR3 comprises 16 residues. Germline V CDR1 and CDR2: SGDLS, YYNGEE. J was trimmed by 4 bases and V by 3 bases; bases with no gene match: 10. CDR3: CASSALKRDSYNEQFF. CDR3 DNA sequence: TGTGCCAGCAGCGCCCTCAAGCGGGATTCGTACAATGAGCAGTTCTTC.

This clone was picked up one time. The chain joins TRBV6-5 to TRBJ1-6; weak D call: TRBD1 (6 bases). Germline-derived CDR1 and CDR2 are MNHEY and SVGAGI. The V gene lost 4 bases and the J gene lost 6 bases, with 10 bases spanning the gap. This CDR3 region has 14 residues. The CDR3 nucleotides are TGTGCCAGCAGTTTAGCACAGGGTAATTCACCCCTCCACTTT. Translation gives CASSLAQGNSPLHF.

V and J are TRBV27 and TRBJ2-1; D unclear. From germline, CDR1 is MNHEY and CDR2 SMNVEV (reference sequence). Between the trimmed V and J ends, which lost 2 bases and 0 bases, there was a span of 5 bases. This CDR3 contains 14 residues. The CDR3 DNA sequence: TGTGCCAGCAGTTTAACGAGCTCCTACAATGAGCAGTTCTTC. Protein sequence: CASSLTSSYNEQFF.

This clone turned up a few times. The gene calls are TRBV19 and TRBJ2-1; D gene uncertain. The CDR3 runs 12 residues. Between the trimmed V and J ends, which lost 3 bases and 7 bases, there was a span of 7 bases. Germline CDR1 reads LNHDA; CDR2 reads SQIVND (reference sequence). The chain's CDR3 is CASSIGNNEQFF. CDR3 DNA: TGTGCCAGTAGTATTGGGAATAATGAGCAGTTCTTC.

A remark on this clone: Other DNA sequences within the sample encode an identical CDR3. The rearrangement links TRBV24-1 to TRBJ1-1, with D tentatively TRBD1 (6 bases). V was clipped by 4 bases and J by 4 bases, with 9 bases between them. The germline V gene has CDR1 KGHDR and CDR2 SFDVKD. This CDR3 contains 13 residues. The CDR3 loop is CATSDRGGTEAFF. In DNA form, the CDR3 reads TGTGCCACCAGTGACAGGGGTGGCACTGAAGCTTTCTTT.

V and J are TRBV4-1 and TRBJ1-3; D uncertain. CDR3 size: 16 residues. Germline V gene data show CDR1 as MGHRA and CDR2 as YSYEKL. V was pared by 4 bases and J by 2 bases, with 15 bases between. In DNA, the CDR3 is TGCGCCAGCAGCCTGCAACAAGGGCACACTGGAAACACCATATATTTT. This gives the protein CASSLQQGHTGNTIYF.

A single count supports this clone. DNA of the CDR3: TGTGCCAGTAGTATAGGGGATTTCGAGACCCAGTACTTC. This sequence encodes CASSIGDFETQYF. The chain recombines TRBV19 with TRBJ2-5; the D is unclear. Germline V gives CDR1 LNHDA, CDR2 SQIVND (reference sequence). The CDR3 totals 13 residues. Trimming removed 1 base at V and 5 bases at J, with 8 bases between.

This clone has just a few counts. The rearrangement uses TRBV27 and TRBJ2-7, with D uncertain. Germline-derived CDR1 and CDR2 are MNHEY and SMNVEV (reference sequence). This CDR3 has 14 amino acids. V was trimmed by 2 bases and J by 6 bases, leaving 14 bases between them. CDR3 region: CASSLISILSEQYF. CDR3 in DNA: TGTGCCAGCAGTTTAATCAGTATCTTGAGCGAGCAGTACTTC.

The V gene is TRBV7-6, the J gene TRBJ1-4, with 7 bases fitting TRBD1. This CDR3 spans 16 amino acids. Unmatched junction bases numbered 11, after V lost 5 bases and J lost 5 bases. CDR1 is SGHVS and CDR2 is FNYEAQ in the germline V gene. CDR3 in DNA: TGTGCCAGCAGCCCGACAGGGACGTCCCGAAATGAAAAACTGTTTTTT. Amino acid sequence: CASSPTGTSRNEKLFF.

CDR3 sequence (DNA): TGTGCCAGCAGCCAGTTCTATCCGGGCCTAGGGTCACCCCTCCACTTT. Residues: CASSQFYPGLGSPLHF. The chain combines TRBV3-1 (or the pseudogene TRBV3-2) with TRBJ1-6; D gene uncertain. CDR1 is LGHDT and CDR2 is YNNKEL in the germline V gene (reference sequence). The CDR3 is made up of 16 amino acids. Trimming removed 3 bases at V and 10 bases at J, with 19 bases between.

The rearrangement joins TRBV20-1 to TRBJ1-6; TRBD1 might be the D (5 bases). Germline CDR1 and CDR2: DFQATT and SNEGSKA (reference sequence). CDR3 size: 13 residues. Trimming removed 3 bases at V and 10 bases at J, with 13 bases between. The CDR3 bases are TGCAGTGCTAGTTCCAGGGTTGAGTCACCCCTCCACTTT. This sequence encodes CSASSRVESPLHF.

The J gene is TRBJ2-2, the V gene TRBV5-1, with 9 bases identical to TRBD2. CDR1 and CDR2 from the germline V gene are SGHRS and YFSETQ. Trimming cost V 4 bases and J 4 bases; bases outside gene matches: 14. The CDR3 is 18 amino acids. As DNA, the CDR3 is TGCGCCAGCAGCCGGAATATTAGCGGGGGCAGGGGCACCGGGGAGCTGTTTTTT. Protein: CASSRNISGGRGTGELFF.

The chain recombines TRBV18 with TRBJ1-4; no firm D call. Trimming shortened V by 6 bases and J by 5 bases, and 19 bases separated the two germline ends. Per germline, CDR1 KGHSH and CDR2 LQKENI. The CDR3 is made up of 16 amino acids. CDR3 DNA sequence: TGTGCCAGCTCCCGTCGGATGGGCCGTGAAAATGAAAAACTGTTTTTT. It codes for CASSRRMGRENEKLFF.